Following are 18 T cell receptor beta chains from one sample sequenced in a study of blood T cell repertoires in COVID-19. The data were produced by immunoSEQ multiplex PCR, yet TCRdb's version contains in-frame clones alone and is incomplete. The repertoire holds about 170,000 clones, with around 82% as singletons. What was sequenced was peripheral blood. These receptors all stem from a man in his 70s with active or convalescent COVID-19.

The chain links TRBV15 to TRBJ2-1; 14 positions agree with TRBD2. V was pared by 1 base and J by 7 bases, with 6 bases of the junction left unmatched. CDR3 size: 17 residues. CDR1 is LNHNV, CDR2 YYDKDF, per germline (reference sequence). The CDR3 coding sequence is TGTGCCACCAGCAGAGGGGGGGGACTAGCGGGAGTGAATGAGCAGTTCTTC. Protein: CATSRGGGLAGVNEQFF.

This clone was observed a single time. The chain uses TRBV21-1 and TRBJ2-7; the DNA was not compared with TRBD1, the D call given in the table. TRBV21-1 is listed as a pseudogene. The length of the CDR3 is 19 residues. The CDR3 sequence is CASSKSAKSPGQGPYEQYF. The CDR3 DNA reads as TGTGCCAGCAGCAAATCGGCGAAATCCCCGGGACAGGGCCCCTACGAGCAGTACTTC.

CDR3 DNA: TGCGCCAGCAGCTCCGACCAGGGGAAAGGGGGCAGCTCCTACAATGAGCAGTTCTTC. This translates into CASSSDQGKGGSSYNEQFF. The gene calls are TRBV5-1 and TRBJ2-1, with 7 bases matching TRBD1. The germline CDR1 and CDR2 sequences are SGHRS and YFSETQ. V lost 3 bases, J lost 0 bases, and 15 bases stayed unmatched. The CDR3 runs to 19 residues. Based on the CDR3 plus reference TRBV5-1 and TRBJ2-1, the full variable domain is KAGVTQTPRYLIKTRGQQVTLSCSPISGHRSVSWYQQTPGQGLQFLFEYFSETQRNKGNFPGRFSGRQFSNSRSEMNVSTLELGDSALYLCASSSDQGKGGSSYNEQFFGPGTRLTVL.

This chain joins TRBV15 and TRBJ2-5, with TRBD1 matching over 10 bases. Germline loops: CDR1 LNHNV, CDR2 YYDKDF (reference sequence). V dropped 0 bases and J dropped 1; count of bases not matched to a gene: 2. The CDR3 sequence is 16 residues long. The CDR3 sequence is CATSRERTGGQETQYF. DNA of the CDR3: TGTGCCACCAGCAGAGAAAGGACAGGGGGCCAAGAGACCCAGTACTTC.

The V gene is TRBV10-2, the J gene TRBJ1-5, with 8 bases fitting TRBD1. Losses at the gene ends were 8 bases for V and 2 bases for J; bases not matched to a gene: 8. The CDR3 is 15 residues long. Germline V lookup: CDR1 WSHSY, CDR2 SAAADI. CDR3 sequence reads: CASAQGGWGNQPQHF. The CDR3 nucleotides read TGCGCCAGCGCACAGGGGGGTTGGGGCAATCAGCCCCAGCATTTT.

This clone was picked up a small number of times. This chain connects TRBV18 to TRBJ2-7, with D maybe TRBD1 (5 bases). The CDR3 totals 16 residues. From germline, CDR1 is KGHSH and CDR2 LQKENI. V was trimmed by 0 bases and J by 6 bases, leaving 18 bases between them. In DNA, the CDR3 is TGTGCCAGCTCACCACCGAAATTACAGGCAGGGTCCGAGCAGTACTTC. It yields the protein CASSPPKLQAGSEQYF.

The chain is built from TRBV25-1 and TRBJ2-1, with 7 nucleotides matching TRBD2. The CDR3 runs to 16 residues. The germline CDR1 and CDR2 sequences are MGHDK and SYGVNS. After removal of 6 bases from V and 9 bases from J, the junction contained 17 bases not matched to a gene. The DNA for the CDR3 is TGTGCCAGCAGCGGGGCCCGGGCGGGAGTGGGCGGTGAGCAGTTCTTC. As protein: CASSGARAGVGGEQFF.

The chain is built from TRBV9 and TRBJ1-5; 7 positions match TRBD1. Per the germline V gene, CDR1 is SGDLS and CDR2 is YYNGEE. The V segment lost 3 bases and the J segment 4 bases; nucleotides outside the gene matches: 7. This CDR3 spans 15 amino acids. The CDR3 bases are TGTGCCAGCAGCGCCACCGGGACAGCAAATCAGCCCCAGCATTTT. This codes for CASSATGTANQPQHF.

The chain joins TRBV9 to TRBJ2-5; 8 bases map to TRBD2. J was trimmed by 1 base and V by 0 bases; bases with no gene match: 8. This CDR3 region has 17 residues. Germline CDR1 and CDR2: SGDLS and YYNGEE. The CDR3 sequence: CASSVGGSAGAQETQYF. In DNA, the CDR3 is TGTGCCAGCAGCGTAGGGGGATCAGCGGGAGCCCAAGAGACCCAGTACTTC.

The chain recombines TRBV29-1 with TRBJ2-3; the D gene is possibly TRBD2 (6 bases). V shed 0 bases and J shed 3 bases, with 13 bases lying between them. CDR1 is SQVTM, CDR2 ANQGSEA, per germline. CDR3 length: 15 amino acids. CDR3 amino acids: CSVEDRRGGTDTQYF. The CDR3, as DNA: TGCAGCGTTGAAGATCGGAGGGGTGGAACAGATACGCAGTATTTT.

CDR3 bases: TGTGCCAGCTCACCACAGGAGGGCAGTAACACTGAAGCTTTCTTT. It specifies CASSPQEGSNTEAFF. This sequence joins TRBV18 and TRBJ1-1; D not certain. The CDR3 runs 15 residues. CDR1 is KGHSH and CDR2 is LQKENI in the germline V gene. V was cut by 1 base and J by 2 bases, with 11 bases left in between.

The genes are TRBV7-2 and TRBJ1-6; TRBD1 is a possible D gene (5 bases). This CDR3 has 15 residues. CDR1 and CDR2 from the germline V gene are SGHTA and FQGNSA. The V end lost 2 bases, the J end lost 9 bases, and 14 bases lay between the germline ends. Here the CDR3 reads CASSLSRGVSSPLHF. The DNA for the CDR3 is TGTGCCAGCAGCTTAAGTCGGGGGGTGAGTTCACCCCTCCACTTT.

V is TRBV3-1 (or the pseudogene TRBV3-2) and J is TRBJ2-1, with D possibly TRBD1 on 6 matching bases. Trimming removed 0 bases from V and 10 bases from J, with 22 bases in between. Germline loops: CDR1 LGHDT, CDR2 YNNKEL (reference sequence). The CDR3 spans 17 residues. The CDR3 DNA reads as TGTGCCAGCAGCCAAGATTTCGGGACAAGGGGCCTGGTGGAGCAGTTCTTC. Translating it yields CASSQDFGTRGLVEQFF.

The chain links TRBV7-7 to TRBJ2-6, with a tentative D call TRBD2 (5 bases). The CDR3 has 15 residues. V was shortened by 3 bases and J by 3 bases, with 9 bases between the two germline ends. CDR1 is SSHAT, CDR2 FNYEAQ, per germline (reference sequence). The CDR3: CASSFEGFGANVLTF. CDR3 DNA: TGTGCCAGCAGCTTCGAGGGTTTTGGGGCCAACGTCCTGACTTTC.

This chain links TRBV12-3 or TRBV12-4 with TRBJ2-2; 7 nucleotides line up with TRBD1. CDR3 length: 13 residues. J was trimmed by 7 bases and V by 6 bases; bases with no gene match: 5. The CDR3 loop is CASRSGGIGELFF. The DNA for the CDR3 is TGTGCCAGCAGGTCAGGGGGAATCGGGGAGCTGTTTTTT.

The CDR3 DNA reads as TGTGCCAGCAGCGTGAGTCCACAGGGGTTCCACGAGCAGTACTTC. It codes for CASSVSPQGFHEQYF. The chain recombines TRBV9 with TRBJ2-7; 7 bases are a match to TRBD1. J was trimmed by 5 bases and V by 2 bases; bases with no gene match: 10. The CDR3 extends over 15 amino acids. CDR1 is SGDLS, CDR2 YYNGEE, per germline.

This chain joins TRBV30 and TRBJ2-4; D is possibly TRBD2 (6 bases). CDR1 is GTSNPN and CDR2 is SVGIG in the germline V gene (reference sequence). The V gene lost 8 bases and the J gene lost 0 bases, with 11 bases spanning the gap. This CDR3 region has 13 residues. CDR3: CATEGKAKNIQYF. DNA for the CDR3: TGTGCCACGGAGGGAAAAGCCAAAAACATTCAGTACTTC.

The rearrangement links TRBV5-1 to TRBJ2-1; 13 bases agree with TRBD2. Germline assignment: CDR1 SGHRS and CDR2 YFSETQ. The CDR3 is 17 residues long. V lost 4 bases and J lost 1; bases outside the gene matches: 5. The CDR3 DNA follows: TGCGCCAGCAGCGAGGGGACTAGCGGGACTTCCTACAATGAGCAGTTCTTC. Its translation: CASSEGTSGTSYNEQFF.